A single TCR beta chain is shown here with its context. Sequencing used immunoSEQ v3. The assay was immunoSEQ multiplex PCR, and TCRdb's table has in-frame clones only and misses some. Seen here are 9,000 to 9,500 clones, over 70% observed once, and the top ten hold approximately 10%. This sample is part of a study of TIL therapy for anti-PD-1-resistant metastatic lung cancer. Trimming at V came to 5 bases and at J to 1 base, leaving 5 bases not matched to a gene. CDR1 is ENHRY, CDR2 SYGVKD, per germline. The CDR3 runs 15 residues. The time point here: pre-treatment sample, taken before nivolumab and TIL therapy. Pleural nodules or supraclavicular lymph nodes made up most of the excised metastases sampled. Stage 4 NSCLC adults joined between late 2017 and January 2020.

The material was tumor tissue, obtained at baseline. This sequence originates from a person aged 25 to 80 with non-small cell lung cancer. The V and J genes are TRBV10-3 and TRBJ2-3; 8 bases fit TRBD1. CDR3 coding DNA: TGTGCCATCAGTAAGGACAGGGTAGGCACAGATACGCAGTATTTT. Amino acid sequence: CAISKDRVGTDTQYF.